This T cell receptor (beta chain) was sequenced during a study of blood T cell repertoires in COVID-19. Sequencing used immunoSEQ multiplex PCR; TCRdb keeps in-frame clones, though not all of them. Of around 290,000 clones in the sample, about nine tenths were seen once. The germline CDR1 and CDR2 sequences are MNHEY and SMNVEV (reference sequence). The CDR3 spans 13 residues. V dropped 3 bases and J dropped 6 bases, with 10 bases sitting between them. This chain links TRBV27 with TRBJ2-3; a possible D gene is TRBD1 (6 bases). The sample consisted of peripheral blood. This TCR was recovered from a woman aged 25-40 years with COVID-19, enrolled during active disease. The DNA for the CDR3 is TGTGCCAGCAGTTTCCTCGGACAGGATACGCAGTATTTT. It encodes CASSFLGQDTQYF.